This T cell receptor (beta chain) stems from a study of breast tumors, draining lymph nodes, adjacent tissues. V lost 0 bases, J lost 6 bases, and 1 base stayed unmatched. This CDR3 spans 15 amino acids. The germline V gene has CDR1 SGHKS and CDR2 YYEKEE (reference sequence). TCRdb re-called the multiplex PCR reads through MiXCR, storing one row per CDR3 protein. The repertoire includes 20,000 or so distinct CDR3 sequences, 43% of them detected once, and approximately 21% sits in the top ten. Regarding the study as a whole: Luminal-like breast cancer showed significantly higher tumor–nontumor repertoire similarity than basal-like. The lymph node origin of tumor T cells was framed as consistent with a hypothesis, not demonstrated.

This clonotype was counted only a few times. Its antigen is not known. This chain links TRBV5-5 with TRBJ1-6; 9 bases are a match to TRBD1. The clonotype was recovered from a female donor with breast cancer. Some clones in this sample may be carry-over from other donors' samples. The specimen was breast tumor tissue. CDR3 protein: CASSLVDRGNSPLHF. The CDR3 nucleotides are TGTGCCAGCAGCTTGGTGGACAGGGGTAATTCACCCCTCCACTTT.